What follows are 17 T cell receptor beta chains derived from one specimen sequenced in a study of T cell responses to AZD1222 COVID-19 vaccine. Clones were read by immunoSEQ multiplex PCR, and TCRdb kept only the in-frame ones, dropping some. Here the sample spans 180,000 or so clones, about 93% being singletons. Specimen: peripheral blood, collected 28 days after the second dose of the MenACWY control vaccine. Every receptor here comes from an adult who received the MenACWY meningococcal vaccine as a control.

Here the CDR3 DNA reads TGTGCCAGCAGCGTGGGCCTGGTGAACACCGGGGAGCTGTTTTTT. Translation: CASSVGLVNTGELFF. The J gene is TRBJ2-2, the V gene TRBV9; no definite D call. Germline CDR1 SGDLS, CDR2 YYNGEE. V was trimmed by 2 bases and J by 1 base, leaving 9 bases between them. There are 15 residues in the CDR3.

The rearrangement links TRBV21-1 to TRBJ2-2; the table assigns TRBD2, which was not confirmed against the DNA. TRBV21-1 constitutes a pseudogene. The CDR3 loop spans 20 amino acids. In DNA, the CDR3 is TGTGCCAGCAGCTCTGGACGGGGACTAGCGGGGAGAAGAAGGACCGGGGAGCTGTTTTTT. This encodes CASSSGRGLAGRRRTGELFF.

The chain joins TRBV4-1 to TRBJ1-1, with D possibly matching TRBD1 (6 bases). V lost 6 bases to trimming and J lost 5 bases, with 16 bases between them. CDR3 length: 14 amino acids. In germline, CDR1 is MGHRA, CDR2 YSYEKL. The CDR3 spells CASRGGALRTEAFF. The CDR3 region has the DNA TGCGCCAGCAGGGGGGGGGCCCTAAGGACTGAAGCTTTCTTT.

The V gene is TRBV7-2, the J gene TRBJ2-2; the D is unclear. The V gene lost 2 bases and the J gene lost 4 bases, with 11 bases spanning the gap. The CDR3 length is 15 residues. CDR1 is SGHTA, CDR2 FQGNSA, per germline. CDR3 region: CASSLSWSGTGELFF. In nucleotides, the CDR3 is TGTGCCAGCAGCTTAAGTTGGTCGGGCACCGGGGAGCTGTTTTTT.

The chain uses TRBV6-2 or TRBV6-3 and TRBJ1-1; 8 bases map to TRBD1. This CDR3 spans 15 amino acids. Germline CDR1 and CDR2: MNHEY and SVGEGT. Trimming took 5 bases from V and 1 from J; bases not matched to a gene: 6. CDR3 sequence: CASSPRGTGNTEAFF. Here the CDR3 DNA reads TGTGCCAGCAGTCCCCGCGGGACAGGGAACACTGAAGCTTTCTTT.

This sequence joins TRBV6-5 and TRBJ1-2, with 9 bases fitting TRBD1. This CDR3 is built from 15 residues. The germline V gene encodes CDR1 MNHEY and CDR2 SVGAGI. V was pared by 6 bases and J by 2 bases, with 7 bases of the junction left unmatched. The CDR3 coding sequence is TGTGCCAGCAGAGGGACAGGGACCCGGAACTATGGCTACACCTTC. Translated: CASRGTGTRNYGYTF.

In its sample, this clone was seen a few times. J is TRBJ1-2 and V is TRBV9; D remains unclear. This CDR3 has 15 residues. Germline CDR1 reads SGDLS; CDR2 reads YYNGEE. V lost 0 bases and J 4 bases, leaving 13 bases between the germline ends. As DNA, the CDR3 is TGTGCCAGCAGCGTAGGAACAGTGCCGCGCTATGGCTACACCTTC. It encodes CASSVGTVPRYGYTF.

V gene TRBV7-9 combines with J gene TRBJ2-3; D is ambiguous. Trimming left V 2 bases short and J 2 bases short, with 14 bases between. Germline V gene lookup returns CDR1 SEHNR and CDR2 FQNEAQ (reference sequence). This CDR3 has 16 amino acids. The CDR3 nucleotides read TGTGCCAGCAGCTTATCGGAGCGTCCGTCCACAGATACGCAGTATTTT. Translated: CASSLSERPSTDTQYF.

The chain has TRBV30 and TRBJ2-7; D is uncertain. The germline gives CDR1 GTSNPN, CDR2 SVGIG (reference sequence). The CDR3 extends over 11 amino acids. V was clipped by 7 bases and J by 6 bases, with 13 bases between them. This CDR3 is CASTDRSEQYF. DNA for the CDR3: TGTGCCTCAACAGATCGGTCCGAGCAGTACTTC.

A single count supports this clone. The chain has TRBV7-2 and TRBJ2-2; D is possibly TRBD1 or TRBD2 (5 bases each). The CDR3 is made up of 17 amino acids. V shed 5 bases and J shed 2 bases, with 18 bases lying between them. Germline lookup yields CDR1 SGHTA and CDR2 FQGNSA. CDR3 coding DNA: TGTGCCAGCAGCCTCCACTCCGGGACGACAAACACCGGGGAGCTGTTTTTT. This encodes CASSLHSGTTNTGELFF.

V gene TRBV2 combines with J gene TRBJ1-3, with no clear D. Trimming took off 6 bases at V and 2 bases at J, with 5 bases between the two ends. CDR3 size: 12 residues. CDR1 and CDR2 (germline): SNHLY, FYNNEI. CDR3 coding DNA: TGTGCCAGCAGAGTAGCTGGAAACACCATATATTTT. Protein product: CASRVAGNTIYF.

The CDR3 DNA reads as TGTGCCAGCAGAAGGGACAGGGGGATGACTAATGAAAAACTGTTTTTT. Protein product: CASRRDRGMTNEKLFF. The J gene is TRBJ1-4, the V gene TRBV7-8; 11 bases align to TRBD1. V gave up 6 bases and J gave up 2 bases; unmatched junction bases: 5. The CDR3 is made up of 16 amino acids. Germline V lookup: CDR1 SGHVS, CDR2 FQNEAQ.

The genes are TRBV15 and TRBJ1-5; no clear D gene. Trimming removed 0 bases from V and 0 bases from J, with 6 bases in between. There are 15 residues in the CDR3. The germline gives CDR1 LNHNV, CDR2 YYDKDF (reference sequence). CDR3 region: CATSRDWGSNQPQHF. The CDR3 DNA reads TGTGCCACCAGCAGAGATTGGGGTAGCAATCAGCCCCAGCATTTT. The full variable domain, in which reference TRBV15 and TRBJ1-5 provide the parts outside the CDR3, is DAMVIQNPRYQVTQFGKPVTLSCSQTLNHNVMYWYQQKSSQAPKLLFHYYDKDFNNEADTPDNFQSRRPNTSFCFLDIRSPGLGDTAMYLCATSRDWGSNQPQHFGDGTRLSIL.

This chain links TRBV6-5 with TRBJ1-4; 9 bases map to TRBD1. CDR3 length: 14 amino acids. J lost 6 bases, V lost 4 bases, and 3 bases had no gene match. From germline, CDR1 is MNHEY and CDR2 SVGAGI. CDR3 bases: TGTGCCAGCAGTTGGACAGGGGATGATGAAAAACTGTTTTTT. Its translation is CASSWTGDDEKLFF.

Only one count was recorded for this clone. J is TRBJ1-4 and V is TRBV2; D is perhaps TRBD1 (5 bases). Germline CDR1 reads SNHLY; CDR2 reads FYNNEI. Between the trimmed V and J ends, which lost 6 bases and 6 bases, there was a span of 23 bases. CDR3 size: 17 residues. The CDR3 loop is CASRKNQVRVGDEKLFF. Here the CDR3 DNA reads TGTGCCAGCAGGAAAAACCAGGTCAGGGTGGGAGATGAAAAACTGTTTTTT.

A few counts support this clone. This chain links TRBV7-9 with TRBJ2-5; D gene unclear. Germline CDR1 and CDR2: SEHNR and FQNEAQ (reference sequence). The CDR3 sequence is 14 residues long. V gave up 5 bases and J gave up 3 bases, with 13 bases separating them. CDR3 DNA: TGTGCCAGCAGCCCAACAGCGTCTAAAGAGACCCAGTACTTC. This encodes CASSPTASKETQYF.

The chain recombines TRBV14 with TRBJ1-3; D is undetermined. The germline V and J ends were trimmed by 4 bases and 0 bases, with 4 bases remaining between them. CDR3 length: 13 amino acids. CDR1 is SGHDN and CDR2 is FVKESK in the germline V gene. The CDR3 bases are TGTGCCAGCAGCCTGAACTCTGGAAACACCATATATTTT. Translation: CASSLNSGNTIYF.